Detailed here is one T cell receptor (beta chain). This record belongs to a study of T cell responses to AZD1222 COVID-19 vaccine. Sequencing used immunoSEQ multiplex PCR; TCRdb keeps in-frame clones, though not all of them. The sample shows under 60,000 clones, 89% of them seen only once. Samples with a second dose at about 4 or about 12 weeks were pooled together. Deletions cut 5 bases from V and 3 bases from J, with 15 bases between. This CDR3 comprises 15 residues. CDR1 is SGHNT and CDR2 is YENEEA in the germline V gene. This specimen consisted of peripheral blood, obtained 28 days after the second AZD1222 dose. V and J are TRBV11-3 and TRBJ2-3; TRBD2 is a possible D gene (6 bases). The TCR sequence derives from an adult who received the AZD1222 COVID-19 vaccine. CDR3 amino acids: CASSMGGRRTDTQYF. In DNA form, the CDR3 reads TGTGCCAGCAGCATGGGAGGTCGGAGGACAGATACGCAGTATTTT.